A single sample gave rise to the 32 T cell receptor beta chains below, sequenced in a study of T cell repertoires in cytomegalovirus infection. TCRdb itself ran the reads through MiXCR, one entry per CDR3 protein. The data contain some 220,000 distinct CDR3 sequences, around 40% of them seen just once; the ten biggest clones take up around 64%. These TCRs' antigens remain unknown. The starting material was CD8+ T cells from cultured PBMCs, obtained from culture after CMV antigen stimulation. The receptors were sampled from a human donor in good health (CMV status not recorded). Some clones in this sample may be carry-over from other donors' samples.

CDR3 residues: CASSLLRGKSSYEQYF. The CDR3 DNA reads TGTGCCAGCAGTTTATTAAGAGGGAAAAGCTCCTACGAGCAGTACTTC. V gene TRBV27 combines with J gene TRBJ2-7, with TRBD2 as a possible D gene (5 bases). V lost 1 base to trimming and J lost 0 bases, with 13 bases between them. CDR3 length: 16 residues. CDR1 is MNHEY, CDR2 SMNVEV, per germline (reference sequence).

This clonotype was counted a few times. The chain combines TRBV7-9 with TRBJ1-1, with TRBD1 matching 8 bases. Germline V gene lookup returns CDR1 SEHNR and CDR2 FQNEAQ (reference sequence). The trim removed 5 bases at V and 5 bases at J, leaving 4 bases unmatched. The CDR3 is made up of 13 amino acids. Here the CDR3 reads CASSRTGTTEAFF. The CDR3 DNA reads as TGTGCCAGCAGCCGGACAGGGACGACTGAAGCTTTCTTT.

The chain employs TRBV6-1 and TRBJ2-2; D is possibly TRBD1 (7 bases). Germline V gene sequence: CDR1 MNHNS, CDR2 SASEGT. V was clipped by 9 bases and J by 0 bases, with 20 bases between them. The length of the CDR3 is 17 residues. CDR3 coding DNA: TGTGCCAGAAGGGCGGGACAGTGTGGAGCGAACACCGGGGAGCTGTTTTTT. As protein: CARRAGQCGANTGELFF.

The rearrangement uses TRBV9 and TRBJ2-7; D is perhaps TRBD1 or TRBD2 (6 bases each). Germline CDR1 is SGDLS and CDR2 is YYNGEE. The CDR3 totals 18 residues. The ends were cut back, 4 bases at V and 1 base at J, with 24 bases in the middle. As DNA, the CDR3 is TGTGCCAGCAGCCCGAATTCTCCTAGGGGGAGGCCATCCTACGAGCAGTACTTC. It encodes CASSPNSPRGRPSYEQYF.

This clonotype was detected a few times. This chain uses TRBV11-2 with TRBJ2-2, with 9 positions matching TRBD1. The CDR3 runs 15 residues. Germline lookup yields CDR1 SGHAT and CDR2 FQNNGV. V trimming: 2 bases; J trimming: 6 bases; junction bases outside the gene matches: 4. The CDR3 is CASSLFGQGSGELFF. The CDR3 bases are TGTGCCAGCAGCTTATTTGGACAGGGGTCCGGGGAGCTGTTTTTT.

The chain has TRBV28 and TRBJ2-4; TRBD1 aligns across 8 bases. The CDR3 extends over 15 amino acids. Germline V gives CDR1 MDHEN, CDR2 SYDVKM. The trim removed 5 bases at V and 3 bases at J, leaving 6 bases unmatched. The CDR3 DNA reads as TGTGCCAGCAGTCCCCGGACAGGGATCAAAAACATTCAGTACTTC. Translating gives CASSPRTGIKNIQYF.

This clonotype was seen many times. The chain carries TRBV19 and TRBJ1-1, with D possibly being TRBD1 (5 bases). V shed 7 bases and J shed 4 bases, with 19 bases lying between them. Germline lookup yields CDR1 LNHDA and CDR2 SQIVND (reference sequence). CDR3 length: 15 amino acids. The CDR3 protein is CASTIRPGGSTEAFF. The CDR3 DNA sequence: TGTGCCAGTACCATTAGGCCGGGGGGATCCACTGAAGCTTTCTTT.

The chain is built from TRBV7-8 and TRBJ1-1; D ambiguous. The CDR3 covers 16 residues. V lost 1 base, J lost 1 base, and 13 bases lay in between. Germline V gene sequence: CDR1 SGHVS, CDR2 FQNEAQ. The DNA for the CDR3 is TGTGCCAGCAGCTTAGACCTCGGACGGCCGAACACTGAAGCTTTCTTT. It encodes CASSLDLGRPNTEAFF. Full variable domain (remainder filled in from reference TRBV7-8 and TRBJ1-1): GAGVSQSPRYKVAKRGQDVALRCDPISGHVSLFWYQQALGQGPEFLTYFQNEAQLDKSGLPSDRFFAERPEGSVSTLKIQRTQQEDSAVYLCASSLDLGRPNTEAFFGQGTRLTVV.

This clonotype has only a few counts. The chain couples TRBV7-9 to TRBJ1-3, with D hard to call. The CDR3 totals 15 residues. The germline V and J ends were trimmed by 4 bases and 4 bases, with 14 bases remaining between them. Germline CDR1 and CDR2: SEHNR and FQNEAQ (reference sequence). As DNA, the CDR3 is TGTGCCAGCAGCTCGACAACAGCGGACGGAAACACCATATATTTT. Translating gives CASSSTTADGNTIYF.

This clonotype was observed many times. The chain carries TRBV3-1 and TRBJ2-4; D tentatively reads TRBD1 or TRBD2 (7 bases each). V shed 5 bases and J shed 6 bases, with 14 bases lying between them. CDR1 is LGHDT, CDR2 YNNKEL, per germline (reference sequence). The CDR3 totals 14 residues. The CDR3 is CASSSQGGRNIQYF. CDR3 sequence (DNA): TGTGCCAGCAGCTCTCAGGGGGGGAGAAACATTCAGTACTTC.

The V call is TRBV7-9, the J call TRBJ2-7; 15 nucleotides line up with TRBD2. The CDR3 is 21 amino acids. V lost 4 bases, J lost 4 bases, and 20 bases stayed unmatched. Germline CDR1 SEHNR, CDR2 FQNEAQ (reference sequence). The CDR3 region has the DNA TGTGCCAGCAGCTCAGCTGCCGGACTAGCGGGAGGGCCCTCCCCCTTTTACGAGCAGTACTTC. It encodes CASSSAAGLAGGPSPFYEQYF.

The chain combines TRBV12-3 or TRBV12-4 with TRBJ2-3; 10 bases line up with TRBD1. This CDR3 has 17 residues. V was pared by 6 bases and J by 8 bases, with 17 bases of the junction left unmatched. In DNA form, the CDR3 reads TGTGCCAGCAGCCTTGGGACAGGGGTTGGCACACAAGGTACGCAGTATTTT. This translates into CASSLGTGVGTQGTQYF.

This clonotype has more than one count but fewer than ten. The chain employs TRBV11-3 and TRBJ2-7; TRBD1 aligns across 9 bases. The CDR3 has 19 amino acids. Looked up from germline, CDR1 is SGHNT and CDR2 is YENEEA. Trimming cost V 3 bases and J 3 bases; bases outside gene matches: 18. The CDR3 sequence: CASSFYWTGVGGTRYEQYF. CDR3 nucleotides: TGTGCCAGCAGCTTCTATTGGACAGGGGTCGGTGGGACTCGCTACGAGCAGTACTTC.

This clonotype occurred a few times. This sequence joins TRBV10-2 and TRBJ1-2; D not certain. V was trimmed by 2 bases and J by 4 bases, leaving 11 bases between them. In germline, CDR1 is WSHSY, CDR2 SAAADI. This CDR3 region has 14 residues. The CDR3, as DNA: TGCGCCAGCAGTGAGGCGGGAAGAGCCTATGGCTACACCTTC. Protein sequence: CASSEAGRAYGYTF.

The chain joins TRBV6-1 to TRBJ1-5; 12 bases are a match to TRBD1. The CDR3 covers 18 residues. Trimming at V came to 0 bases and at J to 3 bases, leaving 6 bases not matched to a gene. Per germline, CDR1 MNHNS and CDR2 SASEGT. Here the CDR3 DNA reads TGTGCCAGCAGTGAAGCGCTCCGGGACAGGGGGCTCAATCAGCCCCAGCATTTT. It is translated as CASSEALRDRGLNQPQHF.

The rearrangement links TRBV25-1 to TRBJ1-5, with D unclear. This CDR3 has 14 residues. With 2 bases removed from V and 5 bases from J, the gap between germline ends came to 10 bases. Germline assignment: CDR1 MGHDK and CDR2 SYGVNS. The CDR3 DNA is TGTGCCAGCAGTGAAAGGGAGGCAGATCAGCCCCAGCATTTT. Translation: CASSEREADQPQHF. Filled out from reference TRBV25-1 and TRBJ1-5, the complete variable domain reads EADIYQTPRYLVIGTGKKITLECSQTMGHDKMYWYQQDPGMELHLIHYSYGVNSTEKGDLSSESTVSRIRTEHFPLTLESARPSHTSQYLCASSEREADQPQHFGDGTRLSIL.

This chain uses TRBV7-9 with TRBJ1-2; 11 nucleotides line up with TRBD1. Germline V gene lookup returns CDR1 SEHNR and CDR2 FQNEAQ (reference sequence). The junction had 15 bases not matched to a gene; V was cut back by 5 bases and J by 4 bases. The CDR3 contains 18 residues. CDR3 nucleotide sequence: TGTGCCAGCAGCCGAAGAGGACAGGGGGCTCTTGTGGTCTATGGCTACACCTTC. It yields the protein CASSRRGQGALVVYGYTF.

This clonotype was recorded once. The chain couples TRBV6-5 to TRBJ2-1, with D tentatively TRBD2 (6 bases). V lost 4 bases and J lost 4, with 8 bases in between. In germline, CDR1 is MNHEY, CDR2 SVGAGI. The CDR3 totals 13 residues. CDR3 in amino acids: CASSSREYNEQFF. The CDR3 coding sequence is TGTGCCAGCAGTTCCCGGGAGTACAATGAGCAGTTCTTC.

This clonotype was seen a few times. The chain couples TRBV6-5 to TRBJ1-6, with D unresolved. Germline V gene lookup returns CDR1 MNHEY and CDR2 SVGAGI. The CDR3 totals 13 residues. Trimming stripped 6 bases from V and 7 bases from J, with 10 bases between. As DNA, the CDR3 is TGTGCCAGCAGATACATGGGGAATTCACCCCTCCACTTT. Encoded protein: CASRYMGNSPLHF.

The chain employs TRBV7-9 and TRBJ2-3; 16 bases are shared with TRBD2. The ends lost 3 bases at V and 4 bases at J; junction bases unmatched: 16. This CDR3 comprises 21 residues. Per the germline V gene, CDR1 is SEHNR and CDR2 is FQNEAQ (reference sequence). The CDR3 reads CASSFPSEGTSGRASADTQYF. CDR3 DNA sequence: TGTGCCAGCAGCTTCCCGTCGGAGGGGACTAGCGGGAGGGCCTCAGCAGATACGCAGTATTTT. The entire variable domain, with the rest obtained from reference TRBV7-9 and TRBJ2-3, is as follows: DTGVSQNPRHKITKRGQNVTFRCDPISEHNRLYWYRQTLGQGPEFLTYFQNEAQLEKSRLLSDRFSAERPKGSFSTLEIQRTEQGDSAMYLCASSFPSEGTSGRASADTQYFGPGTRLTVL.

The J gene is TRBJ2-2, the V gene TRBV28, with D possibly being TRBD1 (6 bases). The germline CDR1 and CDR2 sequences are MDHEN and SYDVKM. Trimming took off 5 bases at V and 1 base at J, with 14 bases between the two ends. CDR3 length: 16 amino acids. The CDR3 nucleotides are TGTGCCAGCAGTATAACCGGGACAAAGAACACCGGGGAGCTGTTTTTT. It encodes CASSITGTKNTGELFF.

This chain links TRBV27 with TRBJ2-1, with 11 bases fitting TRBD1. The CDR3 runs to 15 residues. Trimming at V came to 5 bases and at J to 4 bases, leaving 4 bases not matched to a gene. Germline CDR1 MNHEY, CDR2 SMNVEV (reference sequence). CDR3 sequence (DNA): TGTGCCAGCAGTAAGGGACAGGGGGTGTACAATGAGCAGTTCTTC. This encodes CASSKGQGVYNEQFF.

The V and J genes are TRBV5-4 and TRBJ2-1; 9 positions match TRBD1. The germline V gene has CDR1 SGHNT and CDR2 YYREEE (reference sequence). The CDR3 spans 14 residues. J gave up 6 bases and V 2 bases, and 3 bases lay outside the gene matches. The CDR3 loop is CASSFRDRANEQFF. The CDR3 DNA sequence: TGTGCCAGCAGCTTCCGGGACAGGGCCAATGAGCAGTTCTTC.

This clonotype was found many times. J is TRBJ1-2 and V is TRBV11-1, with D possibly matching TRBD1 (6 bases). CDR3 length: 17 amino acids. V was shortened by 1 base and J by 3 bases, with 18 bases between the two germline ends. In germline, CDR1 is SGHAT, CDR2 FQDESV (reference sequence). In DNA form, the CDR3 reads TGTGCCAGCAGCTTAGTGCAGGTGGGGGCCGCGGACTATGGCTACACCTTC. It is translated as CASSLVQVGAADYGYTF.

The chain joins TRBV7-6 to TRBJ1-1; perhaps TRBD1 as D (6 bases). V was trimmed by 5 bases and J by 0 bases, leaving 13 bases between them. The germline V gene encodes CDR1 SGHVS and CDR2 FNYEAQ. This CDR3 has 15 amino acids. DNA for the CDR3: TGTGCCAGCAGCATAACTCAGGGGATGAACACTGAAGCTTTCTTT. This encodes CASSITQGMNTEAFF.

V usage is TRBV7-3 and J usage is TRBJ1-6; D unresolved. Germline values: CDR1 SGHTA, CDR2 FQGTGA. V was clipped by 4 bases and J by 8 bases, with 9 bases between them. The CDR3 extends over 13 amino acids. The CDR3 DNA sequence: TGTGCCAGCAGCTCCGACGGGTATTCACCCCTCCACTTT. Protein product: CASSSDGYSPLHF. Together with reference TRBV7-3 and TRBJ1-6, the CDR3 gives the full variable domain: GAGVSQTPSNKVTEKGKYVELRCDPISGHTALYWYRQSLGQGPEFLIYFQGTGAADDSGLPNDRFFAVRPEGSVSTLKIQRTERGDSAVYLCASSSDGYSPLHFGNGTRLTVT.

V is TRBV11-3 and J is TRBJ2-5; perhaps TRBD2 as D (6 bases). This CDR3 has 13 residues. CDR1 SGHNT and CDR2 YENEEA come from the germline V gene. V was cut by 3 bases and J by 4 bases, with 9 bases left in between. The CDR3 DNA sequence: TGTGCCAGCAGCTTGACTAGGGGAGAGACCCAGTACTTC. Translation: CASSLTRGETQYF.

The chain combines TRBV6-1 with TRBJ2-3; TRBD2 might be the D (6 bases). Germline V gives CDR1 MNHNS, CDR2 SASEGT. V was pared by 3 bases and J by 5 bases, with 15 bases between. The CDR3 extends over 15 amino acids. CDR3 DNA: TGTGCCAGCAGTGACGGGCCGGACTATGGAGATACGCAGTATTTT. Its translation is CASSDGPDYGDTQYF.

V gene TRBV7-2 combines with J gene TRBJ2-3; D gene unclear. Germline values: CDR1 SGHTA, CDR2 FQGNSA. The length of the CDR3 is 12 residues. V shed 7 bases and J shed 2 bases, with 7 bases lying between them. The CDR3 bases are TGTGCCAGCACGATTGCCACAGATACGCAGTATTTT. It encodes CASTIATDTQYF.

This clonotype counts as large. The J gene is TRBJ1-2, the V gene TRBV7-2; 7 nucleotides line up with TRBD1. With V trimmed by 1 base and J by 7 bases, 21 bases remained unmatched. CDR1 is SGHTA, CDR2 FQGNSA, per germline. This CDR3 is built from 19 residues. As DNA, the CDR3 is TGTGCCAGCAGCTTAGGGGACGTCACTCCGACAGGGTTGGGTAGTGGCTACACCTTC. Its protein product is CASSLGDVTPTGLGSGYTF.

This clonotype was detected a few times. The chain links TRBV7-3 to TRBJ2-3; 7 bases are a match to TRBD1. The ends lost 5 bases at V and 0 bases at J; junction bases unmatched: 8. The germline gives CDR1 SGHTA, CDR2 FQGTGA. The CDR3 loop spans 16 amino acids. CDR3 protein: CASSDLTQGSTDTQYF. The CDR3, as DNA: TGTGCCAGCAGCGATCTCACACAGGGGAGCACAGATACGCAGTATTTT.

The gene calls are TRBV6-2 or TRBV6-3 and TRBJ1-1; the D is unclear. In germline, CDR1 is MNHEY, CDR2 SVGEGT. This CDR3 spans 13 amino acids. V lost 1 base and J 1 base, leaving 4 bases between the germline ends. The CDR3 DNA sequence: TGTGCCAGCAGTTACTGGCAGAACACTGAAGCTTTCTTT. Protein: CASSYWQNTEAFF.